These T cell receptor beta chains were read from a single sample in a study of regulatory T cells. Profiled with immunoSEQ multiplex PCR; TCRdb holds only in-frame clones, not every one. The sample records 30,000 to 40,000 clones, roughly 90% being singletons. Sequenced sample: conventional CD4+ T cells sorted from blood. These receptors were obtained from a young adult with CD3G deficiency. Both conserved end residues are part of each CDR3. D genes are given only for firm matches.

>TRBV28|NA|TRBJ1-5
CASTTGLGEINQPQHF
>TRBV5-1|NA|TRBJ2-6
CASSPRVQQGSGANVLTF
>TRBV6-1|NA|TRBJ1-2
CASSEAYGSGVYGYTF
>TRBV28|NA|TRBJ2-1
CASSFTDRHNEQFF
>TRBV6-1|NA|TRBJ2-7
CASSARWGPYEQYF
>TRBV5-1|TRBD1|TRBJ1-4
CASSKGPGQASEKLFF
>TRBV28|NA|TRBJ2-7
CASSSGRRDEQYF
>TRBV6-1|NA|TRBJ1-2
CASSDLTTRNYGYTF
>TRBV5-1|NA|TRBJ1-2
CASSPAAGVGPGRGYTF
>TRBV6-6|NA|TRBJ1-4
CASSLGRANEKLFF
>TRBV5-1|TRBD1|TRBJ1-1
CASSLGTGDTEAFF
>TRBV5-1|TRBD2|TRBJ2-6
CASSLVAGGSGANVLTF
>TRBV10-3|TRBD2|TRBJ2-7
CASSVVSGNYEQYF
>TRBV7-8|NA|TRBJ2-5
CASSLAPLASRTETQYF
>TRBV7-9|NA|TRBJ1-3
CASSSPASGNTIYF
>TRBV5-1|NA|TRBJ2-6
CASRRDRGTGANVLTF
>TRBV5-1|NA|TRBJ1-1
CASSLDARDTEAFF
>TRBV6-1|NA|TRBJ2-7
CASSPYRGYEQYF
>TRBV6-6|NA|TRBJ2-6
CASSPTGSGANVLTF
>TRBV28|TRBD1|TRBJ1-5
CASRPTGDQPQHF
>TRBV28|NA|TRBJ2-2
CATDRPGGELFF
>TRBV20-1|NA|TRBJ1-1
CSAPLGVGAFF
>TRBV23-1|TRBD1|TRBJ2-5
CASSQSTGVGETQYF
>TRBV5-1|TRBD1|TRBJ2-1
CASSLGQVINEQFF
>TRBV7-9|NA|TRBJ1-3
CASSPPSGNTIYF
>TRBV28|NA|TRBJ2-2
CASSPDIGELFF
>TRBV28|TRBD1|TRBJ2-7
CASSTSGTGNFFGQYF
>TRBV5-1|NA|TRBJ2-3
CASSSGPQCTDTQYF
>TRBV10-3|NA|TRBJ2-7
CAISEVLEGEQYF
>TRBV6-1|NA|TRBJ2-2
CASQRAGELFF
>TRBV5-1|NA|TRBJ2-3
CASSSLGLSSTDTQYF
>TRBV4-1|NA|TRBJ1-3
CASSQEGRRRNTIYF